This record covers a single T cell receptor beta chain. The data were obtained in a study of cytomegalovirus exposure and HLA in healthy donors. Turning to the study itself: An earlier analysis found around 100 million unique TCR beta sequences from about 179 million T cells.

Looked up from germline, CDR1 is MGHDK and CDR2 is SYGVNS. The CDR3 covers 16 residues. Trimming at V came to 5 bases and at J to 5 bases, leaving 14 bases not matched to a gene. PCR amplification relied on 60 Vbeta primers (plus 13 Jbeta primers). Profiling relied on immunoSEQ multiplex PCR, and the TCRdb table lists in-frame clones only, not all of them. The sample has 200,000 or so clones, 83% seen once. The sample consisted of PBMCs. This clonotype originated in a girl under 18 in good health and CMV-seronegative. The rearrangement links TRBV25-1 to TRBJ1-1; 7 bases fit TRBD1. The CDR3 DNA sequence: TGTGCCAGCAGTTTCTACAGGGGTCCGGGGAGGACTGAAGCTTTCTTT. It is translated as CASSFYRGPGRTEAFF.